This entry is about one TCR beta chain. Its antigen remains unidentified. The sample belongs to a study of cytomegalovirus exposure and HLA in healthy donors. Study-wide points: Relative to equally common others, HLA-associated TCR beta chains showed greater clonal expansion in a later analysis.

Germline-derived CDR1 and CDR2 are SGHAT and FQNNGV. The germline V and J ends were trimmed by 5 bases and 4 bases, with 14 bases remaining between them. This CDR3 is 14 amino acids long. A multiplex PCR was run with 60 Vbeta primers and 13 Jbeta primers. The protocol was immunoSEQ multiplex PCR, while the TCRdb copy is restricted to in-frame clones and leaves out a portion. Among around 180,000 clones listed, about three quarters were seen once. The receptor was derived from a girl aged 5-17 years in good health and CMV-seronegative. The chain links TRBV11-2 to TRBJ1-2; D is undetermined. Sequencing was carried out using PBMCs. Written as DNA, the CDR3 is TGTGCCAGCAGCCCCCTCGGCCAGCGCTATGGCTACACCTTC. Protein sequence: CASSPLGQRYGYTF.